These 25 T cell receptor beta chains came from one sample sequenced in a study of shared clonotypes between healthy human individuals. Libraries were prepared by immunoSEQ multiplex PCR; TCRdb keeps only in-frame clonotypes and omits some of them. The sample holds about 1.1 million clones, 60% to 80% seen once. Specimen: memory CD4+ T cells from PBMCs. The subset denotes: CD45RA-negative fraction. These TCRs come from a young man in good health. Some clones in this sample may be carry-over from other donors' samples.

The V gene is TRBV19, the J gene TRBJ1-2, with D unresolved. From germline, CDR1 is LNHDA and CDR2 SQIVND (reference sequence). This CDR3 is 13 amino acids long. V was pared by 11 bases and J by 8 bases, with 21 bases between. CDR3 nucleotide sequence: TGTGCCGGTAATCCTACTAGGGAAAGCGGCTACACCTTC. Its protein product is CAGNPTRESGYTF.

CDR3 sequence: CASSLGGHQETQYF. The DNA of the CDR3 is TGCGCCAGCAGCTTGGGGGGTCACCAAGAGACCCAGTACTTC. This sequence joins TRBV5-1 and TRBJ2-5; no clear D. V lost 0 bases and J 0 bases, leaving 6 bases between the germline ends. Germline V CDR1 and CDR2: SGHRS, YFSETQ. The CDR3 has 14 amino acids.

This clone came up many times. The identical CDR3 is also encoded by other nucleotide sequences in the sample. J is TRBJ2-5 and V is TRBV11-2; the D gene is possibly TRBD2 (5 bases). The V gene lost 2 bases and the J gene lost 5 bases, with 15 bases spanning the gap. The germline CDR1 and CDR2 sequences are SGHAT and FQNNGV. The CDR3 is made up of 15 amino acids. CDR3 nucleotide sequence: TGTGCCAGCAGCTTAAGTTCACTAGATGGTGAGACCCAGTACTTC. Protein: CASSLSSLDGETQYF.

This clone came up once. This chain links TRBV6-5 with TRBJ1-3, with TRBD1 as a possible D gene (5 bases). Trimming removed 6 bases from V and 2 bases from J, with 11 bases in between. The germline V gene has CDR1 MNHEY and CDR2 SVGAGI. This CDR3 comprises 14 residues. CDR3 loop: CASSLGTPGNTIYF. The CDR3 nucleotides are TGTGCCAGCAGCCTAGGGACCCCTGGAAACACCATATATTTT.

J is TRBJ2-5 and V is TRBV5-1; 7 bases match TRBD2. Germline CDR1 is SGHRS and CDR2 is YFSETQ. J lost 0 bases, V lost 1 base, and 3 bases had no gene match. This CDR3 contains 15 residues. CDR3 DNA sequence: TGCGCCAGCAGCTTGTACGCGGGAGACCAAGAGACCCAGTACTTC. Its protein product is CASSLYAGDQETQYF.

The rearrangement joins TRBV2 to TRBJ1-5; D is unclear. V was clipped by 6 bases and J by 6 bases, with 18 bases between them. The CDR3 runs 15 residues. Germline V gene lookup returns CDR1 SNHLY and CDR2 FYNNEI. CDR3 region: CASSVLPWGGQPQHF. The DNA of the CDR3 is TGTGCCAGCAGCGTACTTCCCTGGGGAGGTCAGCCCCAGCATTTT. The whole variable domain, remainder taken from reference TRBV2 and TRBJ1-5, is EPEVTQTPSHQVTQMGQEVILRCVPISNHLYFYWYRQILGQKVEFLVSFYNNEISEKSEIFDDQFSVERPDGSNFTLKIRSTKLEDSAMYFCASSVLPWGGQPQHFGDGTRLSIL.

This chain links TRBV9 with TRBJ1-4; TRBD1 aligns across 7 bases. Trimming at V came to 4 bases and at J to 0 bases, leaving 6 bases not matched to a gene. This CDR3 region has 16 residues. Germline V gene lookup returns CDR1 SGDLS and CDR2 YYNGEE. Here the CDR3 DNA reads TGTGCCAGCAGCCCAAGACAGGGAACAACTAATGAAAAACTGTTTTTT. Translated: CASSPRQGTTNEKLFF.

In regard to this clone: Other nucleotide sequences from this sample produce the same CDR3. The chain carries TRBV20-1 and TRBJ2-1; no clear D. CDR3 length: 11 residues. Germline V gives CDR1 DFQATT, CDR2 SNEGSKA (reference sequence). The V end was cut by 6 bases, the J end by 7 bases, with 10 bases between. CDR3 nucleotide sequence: TGCAGTGCCAGTCCCGAGAATGAGCAGTTCTTC. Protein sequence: CSASPENEQFF.

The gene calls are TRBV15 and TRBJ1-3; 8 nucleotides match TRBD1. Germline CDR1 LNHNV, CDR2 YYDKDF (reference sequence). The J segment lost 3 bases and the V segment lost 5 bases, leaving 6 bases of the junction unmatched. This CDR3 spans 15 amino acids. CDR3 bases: TGTGCCACCAGCCCCAGGGGGCGAAGTGGAAACACCATATATTTT. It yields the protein CATSPRGRSGNTIYF.

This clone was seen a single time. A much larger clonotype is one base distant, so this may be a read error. The CDR3 sequence is CASSEGADTQYF. The DNA of the CDR3 is TGCGCCAGCAGCGAGGGGGCAGATACGCAGTATTTT. This chain connects TRBV5-1 to TRBJ2-3; D may be TRBD1 (6 bases). V shed 4 bases and J shed 4 bases, with 7 bases lying between them. In germline, CDR1 is SGHRS, CDR2 YFSETQ. The length of the CDR3 is 12 residues.

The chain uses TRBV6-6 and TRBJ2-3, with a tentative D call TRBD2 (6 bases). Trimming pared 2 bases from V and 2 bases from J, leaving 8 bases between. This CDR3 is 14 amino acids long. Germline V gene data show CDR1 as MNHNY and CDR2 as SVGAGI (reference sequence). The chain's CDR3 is CASSYGTVTDTQYF. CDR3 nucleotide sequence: TGTGCCAGCAGTTACGGGACTGTCACAGATACGCAGTATTTT.

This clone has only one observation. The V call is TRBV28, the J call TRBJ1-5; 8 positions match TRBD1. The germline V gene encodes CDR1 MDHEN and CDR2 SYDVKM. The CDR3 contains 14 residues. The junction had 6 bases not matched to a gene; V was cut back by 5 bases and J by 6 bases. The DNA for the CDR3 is TGTGCCAGCAGTCGGACAGGGACGGCTCAGCCCCAGCATTTT. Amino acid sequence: CASSRTGTAQPQHF.

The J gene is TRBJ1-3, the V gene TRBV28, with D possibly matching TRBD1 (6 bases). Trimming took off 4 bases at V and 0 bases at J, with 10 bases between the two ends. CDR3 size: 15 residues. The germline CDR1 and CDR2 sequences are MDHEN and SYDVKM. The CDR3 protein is CASSSGQSSGNTIYF. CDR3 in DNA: TGTGCCAGCAGTTCCGGACAGTCCTCTGGAAACACCATATATTTT.

The CDR3 nucleotides are TGTGCCAGCTACCGGGGACTAGTGCGCAATGAGCAGTTCTTC. It codes for CASYRGLVRNEQFF. V gene TRBV2 combines with J gene TRBJ2-1; 8 nucleotides align to TRBD2. V lost 8 bases and J lost 6; bases outside the gene matches: 9. The CDR3 consists of 14 residues. The germline gives CDR1 SNHLY, CDR2 FYNNEI. The whole variable domain, filled in from reference TRBV2 and TRBJ2-1, reads EPEVTQTPSHQVTQMGQEVILRCVPISNHLYFYWYRQILGQKVEFLVSFYNNEISEKSEIFDDQFSVERPDGSNFTLKIRSTKLEDSAMYFCASYRGLVRNEQFFGPGTRLTVL.

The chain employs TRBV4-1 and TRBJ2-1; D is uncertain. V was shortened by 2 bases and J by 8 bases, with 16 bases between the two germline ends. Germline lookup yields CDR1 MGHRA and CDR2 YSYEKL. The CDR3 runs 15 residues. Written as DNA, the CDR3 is TGCGCCAGCAGCCAAAAGTACCCCTCCTTAGATGAGCAGTTCTTC. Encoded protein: CASSQKYPSLDEQFF.

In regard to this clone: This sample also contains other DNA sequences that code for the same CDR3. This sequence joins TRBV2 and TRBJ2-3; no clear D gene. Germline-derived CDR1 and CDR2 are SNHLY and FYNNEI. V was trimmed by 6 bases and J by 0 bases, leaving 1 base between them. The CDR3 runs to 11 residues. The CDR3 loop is CASSSTDTQYF. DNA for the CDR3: TGTGCCAGCAGCAGCACAGATACGCAGTATTTT.

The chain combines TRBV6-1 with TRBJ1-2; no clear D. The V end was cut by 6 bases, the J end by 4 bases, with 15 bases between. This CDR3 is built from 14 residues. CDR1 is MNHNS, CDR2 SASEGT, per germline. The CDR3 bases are TGTGCCAGCAGCCCGACCCGTAACTTCTATGGCTACACCTTC. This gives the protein CASSPTRNFYGYTF.

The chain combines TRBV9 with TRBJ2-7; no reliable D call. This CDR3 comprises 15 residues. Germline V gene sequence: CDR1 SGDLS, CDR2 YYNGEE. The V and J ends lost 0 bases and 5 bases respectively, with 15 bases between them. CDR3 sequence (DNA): TGTGCCAGCAGCGTAGGTGACTGGTTAGGCAACGAGCAGTACTTC. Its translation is CASSVGDWLGNEQYF.

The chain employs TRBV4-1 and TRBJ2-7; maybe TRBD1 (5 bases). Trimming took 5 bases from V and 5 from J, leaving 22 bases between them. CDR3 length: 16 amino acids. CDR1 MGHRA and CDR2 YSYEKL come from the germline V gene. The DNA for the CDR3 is TGCGCCAGCAGCAAGCTCCTTGGGCAGGGTCAGGACGAGCAGTACTTC. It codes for CASSKLLGQGQDEQYF.

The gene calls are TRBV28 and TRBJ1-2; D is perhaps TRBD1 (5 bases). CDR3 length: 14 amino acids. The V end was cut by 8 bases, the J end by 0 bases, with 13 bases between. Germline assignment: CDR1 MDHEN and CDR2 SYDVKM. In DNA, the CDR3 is TGTGCCAGCCTCGGAACAGGAGCTAACTATGGCTACACCTTC. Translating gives CASLGTGANYGYTF.

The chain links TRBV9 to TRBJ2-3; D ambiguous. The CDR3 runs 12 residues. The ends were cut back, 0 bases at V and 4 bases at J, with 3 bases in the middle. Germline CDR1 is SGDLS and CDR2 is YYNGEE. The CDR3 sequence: CASSVDADTQYF. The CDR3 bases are TGTGCCAGCAGCGTAGACGCAGATACGCAGTATTTT.

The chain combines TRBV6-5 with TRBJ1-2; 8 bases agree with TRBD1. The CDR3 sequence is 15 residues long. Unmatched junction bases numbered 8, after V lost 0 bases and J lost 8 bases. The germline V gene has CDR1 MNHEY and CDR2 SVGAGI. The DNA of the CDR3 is TGTGCCAGCAGTTACTCGATGGGACAGGCTTCGGGCTACACCTTC. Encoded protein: CASSYSMGQASGYTF.

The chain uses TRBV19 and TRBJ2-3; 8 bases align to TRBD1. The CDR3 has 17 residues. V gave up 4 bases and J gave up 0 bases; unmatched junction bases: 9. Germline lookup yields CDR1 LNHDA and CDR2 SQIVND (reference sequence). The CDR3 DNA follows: TGTGCCAGTAGTACCGGCGACAGGGGCTTTAGCACAGATACGCAGTATTTT. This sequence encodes CASSTGDRGFSTDTQYF.

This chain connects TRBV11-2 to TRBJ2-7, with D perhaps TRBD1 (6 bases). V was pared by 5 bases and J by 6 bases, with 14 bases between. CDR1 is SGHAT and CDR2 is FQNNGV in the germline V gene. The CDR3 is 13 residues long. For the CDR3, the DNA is TGTGCCAGCAGCGCAGCACAGGGTTCCGAGCAGTACTTC. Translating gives CASSAAQGSEQYF.

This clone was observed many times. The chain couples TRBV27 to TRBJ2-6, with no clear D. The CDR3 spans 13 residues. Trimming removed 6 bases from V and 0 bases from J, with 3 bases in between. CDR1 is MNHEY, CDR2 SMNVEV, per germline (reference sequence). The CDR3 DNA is TGTGCCAGCAGACTCTCTGGGGCCAACGTCCTGACTTTC. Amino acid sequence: CASRLSGANVLTF.